A single T cell receptor (beta chain) is shown here with its context. Its antigen remains unidentified. The CDR3 is 15 amino acids. CDR1 MNHEY and CDR2 SMNVEV come from the germline V gene (reference sequence). V lost 4 bases, J lost 4 bases, and 14 bases lay in between. The source of the sample is a study of T cell responses to AZD1222 COVID-19 vaccine. Study results and caveats: Clonal diversity may have been underestimated in mostly white British donors. Repertoire collection took place solely once the T cell response had peaked. Regions 160-218 and 743-854 dominated among vaccine-associated CD4 TCRs spanning spike.

Data came from immunoSEQ multiplex PCR; TCRdb stores just in-frame clones and leaves some out. The repertoire includes around 130,000 clones, 90% of them detected once, and over 4% sits in the top ten. The chain joins TRBV27 to TRBJ2-1; D uncertain. Sequenced material: peripheral blood, taken 28 days after the second dose of the MenACWY control vaccine. The source is an adult who received the MenACWY meningococcal vaccine as a control. The CDR3 reads CASSSNQNLYNEQFF. CDR3 DNA sequence: TGTGCCAGCAGTTCAAACCAGAACCTATACAATGAGCAGTTCTTC.